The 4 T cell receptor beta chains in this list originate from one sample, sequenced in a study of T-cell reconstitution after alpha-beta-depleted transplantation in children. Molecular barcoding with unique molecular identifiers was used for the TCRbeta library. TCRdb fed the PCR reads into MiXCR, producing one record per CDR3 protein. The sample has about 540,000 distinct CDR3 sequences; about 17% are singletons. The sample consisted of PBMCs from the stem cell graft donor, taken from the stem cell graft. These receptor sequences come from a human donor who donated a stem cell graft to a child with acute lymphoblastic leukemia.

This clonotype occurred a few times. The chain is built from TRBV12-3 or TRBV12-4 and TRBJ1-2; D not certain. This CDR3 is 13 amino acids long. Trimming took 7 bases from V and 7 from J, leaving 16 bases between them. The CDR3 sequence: CASNPEGAGGYTF. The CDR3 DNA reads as TGTGCCAGCAACCCCGAAGGTGCGGGTGGCTACACCTTC.

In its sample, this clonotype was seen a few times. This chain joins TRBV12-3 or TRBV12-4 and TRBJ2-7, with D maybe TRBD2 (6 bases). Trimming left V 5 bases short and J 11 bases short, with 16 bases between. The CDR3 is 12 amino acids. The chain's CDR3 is CASSQRSGPKYF. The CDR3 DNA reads TGTGCCAGCAGTCAACGGAGCGGGCCCAAGTACTTC.

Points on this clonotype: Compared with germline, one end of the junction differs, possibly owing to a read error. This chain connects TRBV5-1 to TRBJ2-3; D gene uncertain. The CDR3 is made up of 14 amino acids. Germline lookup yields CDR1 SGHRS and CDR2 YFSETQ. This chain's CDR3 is CASRLEPSTDTQYF. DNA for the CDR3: TGCGCCAGCAGGTTGGAACCGAGCACAGATACGCAGTATTTT.

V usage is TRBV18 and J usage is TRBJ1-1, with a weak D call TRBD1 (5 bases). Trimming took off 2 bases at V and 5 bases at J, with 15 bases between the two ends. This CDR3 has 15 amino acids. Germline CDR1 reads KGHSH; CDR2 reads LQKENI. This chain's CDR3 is CASSPEMRGWTEAFF. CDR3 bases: TGTGCCAGCTCACCAGAAATGAGGGGATGGACTGAAGCTTTCTTT.